Listed below are T cell receptor beta chains from one sample, sequenced in a study of T-cell reconstitution after alpha-beta-depleted transplantation in children. TCRdb re-derived calls from the PCR reads in MiXCR, one entry per CDR3 protein. This table holds around 94,000 distinct CDR3 sequences, about 5.6% found once. This sample comprised PBMCs, mostly from graft donor cells, obtained 60 days after TCRalphabeta/CD19-depleted stem cell transplant. Source of these receptors: a female patient aged 2-15 years who had a stem cell transplant for Fanconi anemia, so the T cells may come from the graft donor. Each CDR3 is given without its conserved first and last residue. Not every row has a clone size; where given, it reads once, few, many or a size class.

v_call	clone_size	j_call	cdr3_aa
TRBV20-1	many	TRBJ2-1	SARTNGWDNEQF
TRBV6-5	many	TRBJ2-1	ASSYSRLPGQGRNEQF
TRBV7-3	.	TRBJ2-5	ASSLRTAETQY
TRBV24-1	.	TRBJ2-1	ATSDRGRRGSYNEQF
TRBV20-1	.	TRBJ2-7	SASPGSNYEQY
TRBV6-5	.	TRBJ2-1	ASSYSPNSYNEQF
TRBV6-5	many	TRBJ2-1	ASSREEAGYEQF
TRBV9	many	TRBJ2-2	ASSAGIGAFGELF
TRBV28	many	TRBJ2-1	ASSLDLGLANNEQF
TRBV28	many	TRBJ2-5	ASSLRLAKTQY
TRBV7-3	many	TRBJ1-5	ASSLSTENQPQH
TRBV5-1	many	TRBJ2-7	ASSLDQGAYEQY
TRBV6-6	few	TRBJ1-2	ASTGQNYGYT
TRBV5-1	few	TRBJ2-1	ASSLTQGVRSNEQF
TRBV7-8	few	TRBJ2-6	ASGQGSGANVLT
TRBV25-1	many	TRBJ2-5	ASYRAWLEVETQY
TRBV4-2	many	TRBJ2-5	ASSQVRQEHQETQY
TRBV12-3/TRBV12-4	.	TRBJ2-3	ASSLGTGGADTQY
TRBV29-1	few	TRBJ2-3	SVEAGAGGGDTQY
TRBV14	few	TRBJ1-4	ASSQLDHTGSLF
TRBV5-1	many	TRBJ2-2	ASSSILAGVTGELF
TRBV7-9	few	TRBJ2-3	ASSRVEDFTDTQY
TRBV29-1	many	TRBJ1-2	SVGGDGYT
TRBV5-1	few	TRBJ2-1	ASSFGLAGGGSYNEQF
TRBV5-1	many	TRBJ2-4	ASSLLGSGNIQY
TRBV5-1	many	TRBJ2-3	ASSMSGLTDTQY
TRBV5-1	many	TRBJ2-3	ASRDSGRATDTQY
TRBV28	few	TRBJ1-2	ASGPPRGYT
TRBV20-1	many	TRBJ2-3	SASGTRTTDTQY
TRBV13	few	TRBJ2-7	ASSRLLAGGQQY
TRBV11-3	many	TRBJ2-2	ASSQRGGKHTGELF
TRBV28	many	TRBJ2-1	ASSLTHPANEQF
TRBV11-2	medium-sized	TRBJ2-7	ASSSGLAPGYEQY
TRBV5-1	few	TRBJ1-1	ASSLGGIFEAF
TRBV20-1	many	TRBJ1-4	SVLLRTGRR
TRBV3-1	.	TRBJ2-1	ASSQDGLGPYNEQF
TRBV7-3	.	TRBJ2-7	ASSFYGRGVNEQY
TRBV2	few	TRBJ2-7	ASSSADRGLYEQY
TRBV7-8	few	TRBJ2-7	ASSPLGLADSVEQY
TRBV20-1	few	TRBJ2-3	SAKYLRGGRTDTQY
TRBV6-5	few	TRBJ2-2	ASSYSSGVADTGELF
TRBV28	many	TRBJ2-3	ASRIGLEPLTDTQY
TRBV3-1	many	TRBJ2-1	ASSQRVGEQF
TRBV5-6	few	TRBJ2-7	ASSLAGTYQAYEQY